Sequencing of this TCR beta chain was carried out in a study of response to subunit inactivated influenza vaccine. Study-wide findings and caveats: Every seasonal influenza vaccination brings in few new T cells, the authors suggested.

The CDR3 runs 11 residues. V was shortened by 4 bases and J by 4 bases, with 5 bases between the two germline ends. Germline CDR1 and CDR2: MGHDK and SYGVNS. On this clonotype itself: The antigen is undetermined.

A single record per CDR3 protein comes from TCRdb applying MiXCR to the RT-PCR reads. The table shows over 400,000 distinct CDR3 sequences, with roughly 13% occurring only once. The starting material was PBMCs from blood, obtained 45 days after vaccination. The receptor's source is a man aged 45-65 years who received an inactivated influenza vaccine. The rearrangement links TRBV25-1 to TRBJ2-7, with D hard to call. CDR3 bases: TGTGCCAGCAGTGTTCTATACGAGCAGTACTTC. This gives the protein CASSVLYEQYF.